This entry lists 30 T cell receptor beta chains sequenced from one sample in a study of T cell responses to AZD1222 COVID-19 vaccine. Some clones are missing from TCRdb's copy, which holds only in-frame ones; the method was immunoSEQ multiplex PCR. There are 150,000 to 200,000 clones in the sample; approximately 88% occur only once, and approximately 0.97% lies in the top ten. The input for sequencing was peripheral blood, taken 28 days after the second AZD1222 dose. Receptors were obtained from an adult who received the AZD1222 COVID-19 vaccine.

The rearrangement joins TRBV12-3 or TRBV12-4 to TRBJ1-1; unclear D gene. With 3 bases removed from V and 2 bases from J, the gap between germline ends came to 7 bases. The length of the CDR3 is 13 residues. The CDR3 DNA is TGTGCCAGCAGTTTTAGCCCTAACACTGAAGCTTTCTTT. Translating gives CASSFSPNTEAFF.

The rearrangement uses TRBV29-1 and TRBJ2-3, with 11 bases fitting TRBD2. CDR1 is SQVTM, CDR2 ANQGSEA, per germline. The CDR3 is 15 residues long. The V gene end was trimmed by 6 bases and the J gene end by 2 bases; junction bases not matched to a gene: 7. This CDR3 is CSVAKTSGATDTQYF. CDR3 DNA: TGCAGCGTCGCTAAGACTAGCGGGGCCACAGATACGCAGTATTTT.

Written as DNA, the CDR3 is TGTGCCAGCAGACCCGCCGGGGTGCTCTTCTACGAGCAGTACTTC. This encodes CASRPAGVLFYEQYF. The V call is TRBV6-6, the J call TRBJ2-7, with a possible D match to TRBD2 (5 bases). V lost 6 bases, J lost 3 bases, and 18 bases lay in between. CDR1 and CDR2 (germline): MNHNY, SVGAGI (reference sequence). The CDR3 loop spans 15 amino acids.

The chain recombines TRBV27 with TRBJ1-2; D is uncertain. Trimming took 2 bases from V and 0 from J, leaving 10 bases between them. The CDR3 runs 15 residues. In germline, CDR1 is MNHEY, CDR2 SMNVEV (reference sequence). This chain's CDR3 is CASSLRIAANYGYTF. The CDR3 bases are TGTGCCAGCAGTTTACGAATAGCAGCTAACTATGGCTACACCTTC.

The rearrangement links TRBV4-1 to TRBJ2-2; D ambiguous. Germline lookup yields CDR1 MGHRA and CDR2 YSYEKL. The length of the CDR3 is 16 residues. V dropped 1 base and J dropped 0 bases, with 9 bases sitting between them. The CDR3 loop reads CASSQVSRSNTGELFF. CDR3 nucleotides: TGCGCCAGCAGCCAAGTTAGCAGGTCGAACACCGGGGAGCTGTTTTTT.

This chain connects TRBV7-9 to TRBJ2-7, with D possibly being TRBD1 (6 bases). Germline lookup yields CDR1 SEHNR and CDR2 FQNEAQ (reference sequence). The germline V and J ends were trimmed by 2 bases and 4 bases, with 12 bases remaining between them. The CDR3 spans 14 residues. The CDR3 region is CASSLSGRGYEQYF. CDR3 nucleotide sequence: TGTGCCAGCAGCTTATCGGGCAGGGGTTACGAGCAGTACTTC.

The V gene is TRBV5-8, the J gene TRBJ2-5, with TRBD1 matching 11 bases. CDR3 length equals 16 residues. Looked up from germline, CDR1 is SGHTS and CDR2 is YDEGEE. The V and J ends lost 4 bases and 2 bases, in that order; junction bases with no gene match: 7. CDR3 in amino acids: CASSLGQGALQETQYF. CDR3 nucleotide sequence: TGTGCCAGCAGCCTAGGACAGGGGGCTCTTCAAGAGACCCAGTACTTC.

The table lists this clone with a count of one. The chain recombines TRBV19 with TRBJ2-1, with 8 bases identical to TRBD2. This CDR3 has 15 residues. Germline CDR1 and CDR2: LNHDA and SQIVND (reference sequence). V was pared by 6 bases and J by 8 bases, with 12 bases of the junction left unmatched. The CDR3 coding sequence is TGTGCCAGTAGGGTTGCCTCGGGGGGGGCTGATGAGCAGTTCTTC. Translating it yields CASRVASGGADEQFF.

The chain carries TRBV12-5 and TRBJ2-5; TRBD2 matches at 8 bases. CDR3 length: 17 amino acids. The V and J ends lost 1 base and 4 bases, in that order; junction bases with no gene match: 11. The V gene's germline CDR1 is LGHNT and CDR2 FRNRAP. The CDR3 here is CASGLDHNAGGGETQYF. The CDR3 DNA sequence: TGTGCTAGTGGTTTGGACCATAATGCGGGGGGAGGAGAGACCCAGTACTTC. The whole variable domain, filled in from reference TRBV12-5 and TRBJ2-5, reads DARVTQTPRHKVTEMGQEVTMRCQPILGHNTVFWYRQTMMQGLELLAYFRNRAPLDDSGMPKDRFSAEMPDATLATLKIQPSEPRDSAVYFCASGLDHNAGGGETQYFGPGTRLLVL.

This sequence joins TRBV11-2 and TRBJ2-3; maybe TRBD2 (6 bases). The CDR3 loop spans 19 amino acids. Germline V gene data show CDR1 as SGHAT and CDR2 as FQNNGV. Trimming pared 1 base from V and 0 bases from J, leaving 20 bases between. CDR3 sequence (DNA): TGTGCCAGCAGCTTAGGTTGGGTAGACCGGGGGACCAGCACAGATACGCAGTATTTT. Translated, it gives CASSLGWVDRGTSTDTQYF. Full variable domain (rest looked up from reference TRBV11-2 and TRBJ2-3): EAGVAQSPRYKIIEKRQSVAFWCNPISGHATLYWYQQILGQGPKLLIQFQNNGVVDDSQLPKDRFSAERLKGVDSTLKIQPAKLEDSAVYLCASSLGWVDRGTSTDTQYFGPGTRLTVL.

This clone showed up just a few times. J is TRBJ2-3 and V is TRBV19; possibly TRBD1 for D (6 bases). V lost 2 bases to trimming and J lost 1 base, with 13 bases between them. Germline-derived CDR1 and CDR2 are LNHDA and SQIVND (reference sequence). The CDR3 has 16 residues. CDR3 loop: CASSIPPGVGTDTQYF. The CDR3 region has the DNA TGTGCCAGTAGTATACCTCCAGGGGTGGGCACAGATACGCAGTATTTT.

The J gene is TRBJ1-3, the V gene TRBV6-5; no firm D call. Germline lookup yields CDR1 MNHEY and CDR2 SVGAGI. V shed 5 bases and J shed 4 bases, with 12 bases lying between them. The CDR3 is 14 residues long. The CDR3 here is CASSTQLGGNTIYF. In nucleotides, the CDR3 is TGTGCCAGCAGTACCCAACTCGGGGGAAACACCATATATTTT.

This clone was recorded once. The chain couples TRBV6-2 or TRBV6-3 to TRBJ1-1; D is uncertain. Trimming cost V 0 bases and J 3 bases, with 23 bases left between them. Per the germline V gene, CDR1 is MNHEY and CDR2 is SVGEGT. The CDR3 covers 19 residues. The CDR3 bases are TGTGCCAGCAGTTACTCCTCGACGCCATCGGGGTTCCAGGACACTGAAGCTTTCTTT. It yields the protein CASSYSSTPSGFQDTEAFF.

This clone has more than one count but fewer than ten. The genes are TRBV7-9 and TRBJ2-2, with 7 bases fitting TRBD2. The ends lost 0 bases at V and 6 bases at J; junction bases unmatched: 4. The CDR3 is made up of 15 amino acids. CDR1 SEHNR and CDR2 FQNEAQ come from the germline V gene (reference sequence). CDR3 in amino acids: CASSLAGGIPGELFF. CDR3 coding DNA: TGTGCCAGCAGCTTAGCGGGGGGGATCCCCGGGGAGCTGTTTTTT.

This chain links TRBV4-2 with TRBJ1-3, with a tentative D call TRBD1 (5 bases). The germline V gene has CDR1 LGHNA and CDR2 YNFKEQ. This CDR3 has 16 residues. V was trimmed by 1 base and J by 8 bases, leaving 18 bases between them. The CDR3 region is CASSQVVRGSGDTIYF. CDR3 nucleotides: TGTGCCAGCAGCCAAGTTGTACGGGGGAGTGGGGACACCATATATTTT.

The chain combines TRBV4-2 with TRBJ1-1; no firm D call. Germline assignment: CDR1 LGHNA and CDR2 YNFKEQ. The CDR3 has 11 residues. The V end lost 1 base, the J end lost 11 bases, and 8 bases lay between the germline ends. CDR3 in amino acids: CASSQGEAAFF. CDR3 nucleotide sequence: TGTGCCAGCAGCCAAGGCGAGGCCGCTTTCTTT.

This chain connects TRBV19 to TRBJ1-6; 9 bases line up with TRBD1. Looked up from germline, CDR1 is LNHDA and CDR2 is SQIVND (reference sequence). V trimming: 5 bases; J trimming: 10 bases; junction bases outside the gene matches: 9. This CDR3 is 15 amino acids long. The DNA of the CDR3 is TGTGCCAGTAGTCCACAGGGGGCGCCTAACTCACCCCTCCACTTT. Translating it yields CASSPQGAPNSPLHF.

The genes are TRBV10-3 and TRBJ1-1, with TRBD1 matching over 9 bases. Germline CDR1 ENHRY, CDR2 SYGVKD. V gave up 6 bases and J gave up 0 bases; unmatched junction bases: 14. This CDR3 is built from 18 residues. Here the CDR3 DNA reads TGTGCCATCAGACCGGGACAGGGCCCCGGACGGATGAACACTGAAGCTTTCTTT. Translated: CAIRPGQGPGRMNTEAFF.

The chain joins TRBV5-1 to TRBJ1-2; D is unresolved. V lost 2 bases to trimming and J lost 1 base, with 6 bases between them. CDR3 length: 13 residues. Germline V lookup: CDR1 SGHRS, CDR2 YFSETQ. CDR3: CASSLGHNYGYTF. The CDR3, as DNA: TGCGCCAGCAGCTTAGGGCATAACTATGGCTACACCTTC.

V usage is TRBV29-1 and J usage is TRBJ1-1; possible D gene TRBD1, 5 bases. The CDR3 sequence is 14 residues long. Germline V gene sequence: CDR1 SQVTM, CDR2 ANQGSEA. The V end was cut by 3 bases, the J end by 7 bases, with 18 bases between. The CDR3 reads CSVDDPGGPDEAFF. In DNA form, the CDR3 reads TGCAGCGTTGATGACCCCGGGGGACCTGATGAAGCTTTCTTT.

In DNA form, the CDR3 reads TGTGCCATCAGTGAGGGACTCCGGAACACTGAAGCTTTCTTT. It codes for CAISEGLRNTEAFF. The chain joins TRBV10-3 to TRBJ1-1; D is unresolved. The length of the CDR3 is 14 residues. Germline V gene sequence: CDR1 ENHRY, CDR2 SYGVKD. V was trimmed by 2 bases and J by 1 base, leaving 8 bases between them.

The table lists this clone with a count of one. The chain employs TRBV5-8 and TRBJ2-5; 9 bases map to TRBD1. CDR3 length: 15 amino acids. The germline V gene encodes CDR1 SGHTS and CDR2 YDEGEE. The junction had 6 bases not matched to a gene; V was cut back by 2 bases and J by 4 bases. The CDR3 DNA sequence: TGTGCCAGCAGCTTTTCTAGACAGGGGGGAGAGACCCAGTACTTC. Residues: CASSFSRQGGETQYF.

The chain recombines TRBV4-1 with TRBJ1-1; no definite D call. Between the trimmed V and J ends, which lost 2 bases and 1 base, there was a span of 5 bases. From germline, CDR1 is MGHRA and CDR2 YSYEKL. This CDR3 is 13 amino acids long. CDR3 loop: CASSQPGNTEAFF. The CDR3 nucleotides read TGCGCCAGCAGCCAACCAGGGAACACTGAAGCTTTCTTT.

The V and J genes are TRBV7-8 and TRBJ2-3; no clear D. Germline assignment: CDR1 SGHVS and CDR2 FQNEAQ. V was shortened by 5 bases and J by 0 bases, with 15 bases between the two germline ends. This CDR3 spans 16 amino acids. CDR3 in amino acids: CASSPLVSGSTDTQYF. The CDR3 nucleotides read TGTGCCAGCAGCCCCCTGGTGAGTGGGAGCACAGATACGCAGTATTTT.

V usage is TRBV5-1 and J usage is TRBJ1-4; possibly TRBD1 for D (5 bases). V was cut by 4 bases and J by 3 bases, with 13 bases left in between. The CDR3 is made up of 15 amino acids. Germline lookup yields CDR1 SGHRS and CDR2 YFSETQ. The CDR3 DNA reads as TGCGCCAGCAGCCACAGCGGGGGTCCTAATGAAAAACTGTTTTTT. Translating it yields CASSHSGGPNEKLFF.

The chain employs TRBV19 and TRBJ2-7; TRBD1 might be the D (7 bases). The germline V and J ends were trimmed by 5 bases and 4 bases, with 12 bases remaining between them. Germline V gene lookup returns CDR1 LNHDA and CDR2 SQIVND (reference sequence). The CDR3 has 13 residues. DNA for the CDR3: TGTGCCAGTAGTGAGGGGGCGGGGTACGAGCAGTACTTC. Residues: CASSEGAGYEQYF.

For the CDR3, the DNA is TGCGCCAGCAGTGATCCAGCGGGGGGAAACAATGAGCAGTTCTTC. Translated, it gives CASSDPAGGNNEQFF. The J gene is TRBJ2-1, the V gene TRBV10-1; 9 nucleotides align to TRBD2. The V segment lost 3 bases and the J segment 5 bases; nucleotides outside the gene matches: 5. Germline V lookup: CDR1 WNHNN, CDR2 SYGVQD (reference sequence). CDR3 length: 15 amino acids.

This clone was detected a few times. The CDR3: CASSLEGIRGAQFF. CDR3 nucleotides: TGTGCCAGCAGCTTGGAGGGGATAAGGGGGGCGCAGTTCTTC. The chain combines TRBV5-6 with TRBJ2-1; D is possibly TRBD1 or TRBD2 (6 bases each). V lost 0 bases, J lost 12 bases, and 16 bases lay in between. The CDR3 loop spans 14 amino acids. CDR1 is SGHDT, CDR2 YYEEEE, per germline.

This chain connects TRBV4-2 to TRBJ2-3; a possible D gene is TRBD2 (5 bases). V was trimmed by 0 bases and J by 6 bases, leaving 7 bases between them. The CDR3 spans 13 residues. The germline V gene encodes CDR1 LGHNA and CDR2 YNFKEQ. The CDR3 region is CASSQDSGDTQYF. DNA of the CDR3: TGTGCCAGCAGCCAAGACTCGGGGGATACGCAGTATTTT.

This rearrangement joins TRBV9 to TRBJ2-3; possibly TRBD1 for D (6 bases). V lost 2 bases, J lost 6 bases, and 10 bases lay in between. Germline V lookup: CDR1 SGDLS, CDR2 YYNGEE. The CDR3 is 13 amino acids. The CDR3 loop is CASSVRRGDTQYF. DNA for the CDR3: TGTGCCAGCAGCGTGCGAAGGGGGGATACGCAGTATTTT.